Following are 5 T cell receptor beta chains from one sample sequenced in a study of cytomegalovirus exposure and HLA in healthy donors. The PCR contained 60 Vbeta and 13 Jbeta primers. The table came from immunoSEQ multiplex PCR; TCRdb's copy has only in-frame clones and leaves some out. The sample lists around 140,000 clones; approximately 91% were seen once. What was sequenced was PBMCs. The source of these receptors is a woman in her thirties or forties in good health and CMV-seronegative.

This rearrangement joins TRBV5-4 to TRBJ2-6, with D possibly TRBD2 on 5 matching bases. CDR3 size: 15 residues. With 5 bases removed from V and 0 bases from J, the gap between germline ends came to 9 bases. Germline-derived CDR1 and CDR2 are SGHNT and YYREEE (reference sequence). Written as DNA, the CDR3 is TGTGCCAGCAGACGGACTGGCTCTGGGGCCAACGTCCTGACTTTC. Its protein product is CASRRTGSGANVLTF.

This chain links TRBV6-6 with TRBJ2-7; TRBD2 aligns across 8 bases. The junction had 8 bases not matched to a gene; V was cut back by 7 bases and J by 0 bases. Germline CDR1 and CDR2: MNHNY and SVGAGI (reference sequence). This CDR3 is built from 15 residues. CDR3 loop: CASMATLAGSYEQYF. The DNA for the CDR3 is TGTGCCAGCATGGCGACTCTAGCGGGCTCCTACGAGCAGTACTTC.

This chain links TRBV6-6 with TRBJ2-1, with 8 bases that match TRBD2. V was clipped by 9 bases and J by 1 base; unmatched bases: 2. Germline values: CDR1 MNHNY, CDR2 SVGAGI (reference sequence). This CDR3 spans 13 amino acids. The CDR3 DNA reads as TGTGCCAGTCAGCGGGAGTCCTACAATGAGCAGTTCTTC. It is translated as CASQRESYNEQFF.

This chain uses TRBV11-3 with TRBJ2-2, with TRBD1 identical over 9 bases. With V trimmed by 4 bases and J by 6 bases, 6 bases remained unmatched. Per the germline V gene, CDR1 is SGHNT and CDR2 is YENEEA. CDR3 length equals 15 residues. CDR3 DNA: TGTGCCAGCAGCTCCCACAGGGGGCTAGCCGGGGAGCTGTTTTTT. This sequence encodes CASSSHRGLAGELFF.

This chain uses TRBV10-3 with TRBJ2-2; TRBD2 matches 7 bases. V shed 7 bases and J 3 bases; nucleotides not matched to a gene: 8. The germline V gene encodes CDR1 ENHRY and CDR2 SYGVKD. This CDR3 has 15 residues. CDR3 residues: CAITQGRGDTGELFF. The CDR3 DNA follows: TGTGCCATCACTCAAGGCCGGGGGGACACCGGGGAGCTGTTTTTT.